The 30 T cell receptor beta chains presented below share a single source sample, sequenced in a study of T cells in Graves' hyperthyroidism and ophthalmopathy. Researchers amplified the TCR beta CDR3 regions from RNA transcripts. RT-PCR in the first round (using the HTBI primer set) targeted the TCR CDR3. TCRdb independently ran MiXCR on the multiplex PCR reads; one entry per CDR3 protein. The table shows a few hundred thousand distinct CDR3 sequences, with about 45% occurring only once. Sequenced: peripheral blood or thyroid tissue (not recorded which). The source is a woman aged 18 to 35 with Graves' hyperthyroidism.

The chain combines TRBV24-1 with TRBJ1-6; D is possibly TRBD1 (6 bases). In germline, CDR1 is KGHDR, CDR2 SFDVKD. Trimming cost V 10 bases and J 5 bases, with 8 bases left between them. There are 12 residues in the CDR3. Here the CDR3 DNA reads TGTGCCACAGGGGGTGATAATTCACCCCTCCACTTT. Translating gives CATGGDNSPLHF.

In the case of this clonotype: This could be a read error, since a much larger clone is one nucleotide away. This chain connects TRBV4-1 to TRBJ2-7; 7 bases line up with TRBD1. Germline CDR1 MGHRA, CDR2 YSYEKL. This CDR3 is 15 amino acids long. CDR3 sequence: CASSRNTGATYEQCF. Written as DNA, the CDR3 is TGCGCCAGCAGCCGCAATACAGGGGCGACCTACGAGCAGTGCTTC.

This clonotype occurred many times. CDR3 DNA sequence: TGTGCCAGCAGCTTAATCCGGACTAGCGCCTACGAGCAGTACTTC. This sequence encodes CASSLIRTSAYEQYF. This chain uses TRBV7-3 with TRBJ2-7, with 9 bases fitting TRBD2. The CDR3 is 15 amino acids. V shed 1 base, J shed 2 bases, and the junction held 3 bases outside the gene matches. CDR1 is SGHTA, CDR2 FQGTGA, per germline. Looking up the rest from reference TRBV7-3 and TRBJ2-7 gives the full variable domain: GAGVSQTPSNKVTEKGKYVELRCDPISGHTALYWYRQSLGQGPEFLIYFQGTGAADDSGLPNDRFFAVRPEGSVSTLKIQRTERGDSAVYLCASSLIRTSAYEQYFGPGTRLTVT.

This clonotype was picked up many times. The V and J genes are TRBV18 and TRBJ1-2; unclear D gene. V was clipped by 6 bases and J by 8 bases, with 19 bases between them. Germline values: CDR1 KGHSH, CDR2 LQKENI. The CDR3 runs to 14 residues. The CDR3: CASSPTTGEGGYTF. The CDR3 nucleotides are TGTGCCAGCTCGCCCACCACCGGGGAGGGAGGCTACACCTTC.

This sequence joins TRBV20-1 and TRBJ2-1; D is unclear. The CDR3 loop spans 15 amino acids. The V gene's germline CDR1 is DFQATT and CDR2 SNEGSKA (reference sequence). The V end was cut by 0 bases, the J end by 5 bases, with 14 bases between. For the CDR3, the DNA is TGCAGTGCTAGAGAGAGATTGGTTCTACACAATGAGCAGTTCTTC. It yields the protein CSARERLVLHNEQFF.

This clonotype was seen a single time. CDR3 sequence (DNA): TGTGCCATCAGTGATCCCTCCGGGACTAGCGGGGAGCTGTTTTTT. Protein sequence: CAISDPSGTSGELFF. This sequence joins TRBV10-3 and TRBJ2-2; 8 bases fit TRBD2. V lost 3 bases to trimming and J lost 7 bases; unmatched junction nucleotides: 7. The CDR3 loop spans 15 amino acids. Per germline, CDR1 ENHRY and CDR2 SYGVKD.

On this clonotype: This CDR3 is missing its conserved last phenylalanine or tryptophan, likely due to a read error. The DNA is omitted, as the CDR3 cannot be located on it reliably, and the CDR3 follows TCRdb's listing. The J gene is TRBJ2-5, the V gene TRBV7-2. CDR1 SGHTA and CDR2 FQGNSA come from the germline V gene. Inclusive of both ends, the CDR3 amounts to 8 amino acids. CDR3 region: CASSYEPT.

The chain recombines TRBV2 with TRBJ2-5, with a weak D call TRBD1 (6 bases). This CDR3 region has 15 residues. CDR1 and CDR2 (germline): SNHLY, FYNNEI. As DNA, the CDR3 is TGTGCTAGAGGTCTCCGGGACACGTACCAAGAGACCCAGTACTTC. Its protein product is CARGLRDTYQETQYF.

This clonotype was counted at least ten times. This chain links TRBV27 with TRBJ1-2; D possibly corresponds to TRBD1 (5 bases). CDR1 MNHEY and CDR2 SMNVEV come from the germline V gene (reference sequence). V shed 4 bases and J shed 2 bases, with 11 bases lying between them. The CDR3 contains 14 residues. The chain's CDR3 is CASSSRGANYGYTF. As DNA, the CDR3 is TGTGCCAGCAGTTCGAGGGGCGCGAACTATGGCTACACCTTC.

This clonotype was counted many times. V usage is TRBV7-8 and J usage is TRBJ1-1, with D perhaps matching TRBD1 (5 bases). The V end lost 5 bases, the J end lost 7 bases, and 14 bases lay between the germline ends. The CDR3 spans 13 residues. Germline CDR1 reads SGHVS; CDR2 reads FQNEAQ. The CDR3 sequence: CASSPSQGIEAFF. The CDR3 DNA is TGTGCCAGCAGCCCTAGCCAGGGAATTGAAGCTTTCTTT.

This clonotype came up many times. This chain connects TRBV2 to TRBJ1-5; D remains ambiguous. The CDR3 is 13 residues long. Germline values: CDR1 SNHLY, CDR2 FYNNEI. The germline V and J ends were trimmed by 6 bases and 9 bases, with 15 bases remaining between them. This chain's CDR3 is CASREIREGPQHF. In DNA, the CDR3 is TGTGCCAGCAGGGAAATAAGGGAGGGGCCCCAGCATTTT.

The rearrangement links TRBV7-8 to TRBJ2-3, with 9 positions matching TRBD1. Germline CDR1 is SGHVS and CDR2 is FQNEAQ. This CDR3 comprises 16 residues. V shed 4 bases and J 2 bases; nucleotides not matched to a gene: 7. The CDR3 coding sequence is TGTGCCAGCAGCTCCTTCGGGGACAGGGACACAGATACGCAGTATTTT. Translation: CASSSFGDRDTDTQYF.

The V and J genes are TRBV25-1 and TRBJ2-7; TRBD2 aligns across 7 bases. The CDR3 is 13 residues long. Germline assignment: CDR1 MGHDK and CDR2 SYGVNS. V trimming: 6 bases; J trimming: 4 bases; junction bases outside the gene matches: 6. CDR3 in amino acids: CASSTWGGYEQYF. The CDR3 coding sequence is TGTGCCAGCAGCACCTGGGGGGGTTACGAGCAGTACTTC.

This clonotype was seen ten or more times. The chain's CDR3 is CASSLARTSGQETQYF. The CDR3 coding sequence is TGTGCCAGCAGCTTGGCACGGACTAGCGGGCAAGAGACCCAGTACTTC. The chain has TRBV5-4 and TRBJ2-5; 11 positions agree with TRBD2. The V segment lost 0 bases and the J segment 2 bases; nucleotides outside the gene matches: 3. The germline V gene encodes CDR1 SGHNT and CDR2 YYREEE (reference sequence). The CDR3 spans 16 residues. The whole variable domain, remainder taken from reference TRBV5-4 and TRBJ2-5, is ETGVTQSPTHLIKTRGQQVTLRCSSQSGHNTVSWYQQALGQGPQFIFQYYREEENGRGNFPPRFSGLQFPNYSSELNVNALELDDSALYLCASSLARTSGQETQYFGPGTRLLVL.

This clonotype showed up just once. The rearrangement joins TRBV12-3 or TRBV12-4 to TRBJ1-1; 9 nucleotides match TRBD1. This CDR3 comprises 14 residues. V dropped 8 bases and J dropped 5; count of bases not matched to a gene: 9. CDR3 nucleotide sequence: TGTGCCAGCTTTGGGACAGGGCGTGTAACTGAAGCTTTCTTT. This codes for CASFGTGRVTEAFF.

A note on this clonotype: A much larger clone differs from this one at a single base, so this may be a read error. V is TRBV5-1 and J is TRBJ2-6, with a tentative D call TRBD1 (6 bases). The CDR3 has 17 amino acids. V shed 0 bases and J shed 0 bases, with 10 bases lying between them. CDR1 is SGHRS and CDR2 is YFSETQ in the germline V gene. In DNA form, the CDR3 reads TGCGCCAGCAGCTTGGAGGAGGACAGCTCTGGGGCCAACGTCCTGACTTTC. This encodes CASSLEEDSSGANVLTF. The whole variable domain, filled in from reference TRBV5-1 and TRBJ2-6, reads KAGVTQTPRYLIKTRGQQVTLSCSPISGHRSVSWYQQTPGQGLQFLFEYFSETQRNKGNFPGRFSGRQFSNSRSEMNVSTLELGDSALYLCASSLEEDSSGANVLTFGAGSRLTVL.

The CDR3 nucleotides are TGTGCCATCAGTGAATCGGACAGCGGGAGGGCCGAGCAGTACTTC. This codes for CAISESDSGRAEQYF. The chain carries TRBV10-3 and TRBJ2-7; 10 nucleotides align to TRBD2. Trimming removed 3 bases from V and 6 bases from J; junction bases left unmatched: 8. This CDR3 is built from 15 residues. Germline V gives CDR1 ENHRY, CDR2 SYGVKD.

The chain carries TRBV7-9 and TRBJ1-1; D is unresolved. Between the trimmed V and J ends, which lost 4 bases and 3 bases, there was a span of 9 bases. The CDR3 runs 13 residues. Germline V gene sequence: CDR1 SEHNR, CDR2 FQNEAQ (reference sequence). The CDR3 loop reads CASSYGADTEAFF. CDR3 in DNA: TGTGCCAGCAGCTATGGTGCGGACACTGAAGCTTTCTTT.

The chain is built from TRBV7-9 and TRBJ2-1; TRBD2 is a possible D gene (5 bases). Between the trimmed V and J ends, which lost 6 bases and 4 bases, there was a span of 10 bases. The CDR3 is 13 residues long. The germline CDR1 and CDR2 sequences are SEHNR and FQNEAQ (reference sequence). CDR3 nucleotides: TGTGCCAGCAGTTGGGAGCCATACAATGAGCAGTTCTTC. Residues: CASSWEPYNEQFF.

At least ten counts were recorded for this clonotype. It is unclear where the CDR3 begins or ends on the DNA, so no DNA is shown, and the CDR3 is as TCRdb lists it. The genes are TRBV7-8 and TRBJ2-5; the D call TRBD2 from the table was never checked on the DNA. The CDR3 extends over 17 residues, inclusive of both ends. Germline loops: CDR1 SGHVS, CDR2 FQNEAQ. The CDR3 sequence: CASSLAFASGSVETRYF.

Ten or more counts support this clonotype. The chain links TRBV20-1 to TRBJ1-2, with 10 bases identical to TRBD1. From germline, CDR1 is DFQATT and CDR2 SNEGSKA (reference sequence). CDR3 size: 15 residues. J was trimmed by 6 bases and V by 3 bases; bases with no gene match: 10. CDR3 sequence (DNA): TGCAGTGCTAGTATAGGAGGACAGGGGGAGAATGGCTACACCTTC. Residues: CSASIGGQGENGYTF.

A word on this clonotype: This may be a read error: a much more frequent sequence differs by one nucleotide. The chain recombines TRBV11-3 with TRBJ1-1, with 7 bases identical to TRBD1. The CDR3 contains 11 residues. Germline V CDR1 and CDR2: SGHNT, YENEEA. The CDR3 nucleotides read TGTGCCAGCAGTTGGACAGGAAAAGCTTCCTTT. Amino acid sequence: CASSWTGKASF.

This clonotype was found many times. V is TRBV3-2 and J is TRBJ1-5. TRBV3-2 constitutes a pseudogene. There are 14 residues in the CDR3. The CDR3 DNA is TGTGCCAGCAGCAAGACAACGGCGAATCAGCCCCAGCATTTT. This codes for CASSKTTANQPQHF.

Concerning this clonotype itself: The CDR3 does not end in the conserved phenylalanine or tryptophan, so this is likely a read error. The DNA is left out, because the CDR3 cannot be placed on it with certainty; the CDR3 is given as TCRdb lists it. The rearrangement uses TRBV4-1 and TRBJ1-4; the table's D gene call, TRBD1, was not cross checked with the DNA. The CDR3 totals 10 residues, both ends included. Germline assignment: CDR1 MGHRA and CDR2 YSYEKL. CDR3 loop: CASSKGQESL.

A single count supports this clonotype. The CDR3 loop reads CASAPGTKSYEQYF. The CDR3 nucleotides are TGTGCCAGCGCCCCCGGGACCAAATCCTACGAGCAGTACTTC. The rearrangement links TRBV7-8 to TRBJ2-7; D possibly matches TRBD1 or TRBD2 (5 bases each). This CDR3 contains 14 residues. Germline V gene lookup returns CDR1 SGHVS and CDR2 FQNEAQ. V was pared by 8 bases and J by 1 base, with 15 bases between.

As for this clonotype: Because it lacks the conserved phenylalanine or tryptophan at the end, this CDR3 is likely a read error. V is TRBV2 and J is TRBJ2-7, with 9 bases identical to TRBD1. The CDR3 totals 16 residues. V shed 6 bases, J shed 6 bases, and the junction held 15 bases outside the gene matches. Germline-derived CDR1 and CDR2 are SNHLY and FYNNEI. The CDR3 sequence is CASSLEVGTGYSEQYL. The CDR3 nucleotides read TGTGCCAGCAGCTTGGAGGTCGGGACAGGGTATAGCGAGCAGTACCTC.

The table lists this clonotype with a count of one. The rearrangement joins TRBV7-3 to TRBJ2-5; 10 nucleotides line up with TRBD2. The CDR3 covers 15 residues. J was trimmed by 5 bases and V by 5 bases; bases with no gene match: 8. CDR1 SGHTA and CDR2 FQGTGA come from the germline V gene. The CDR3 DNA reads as TGTGCCAGCAGCCCGAGCGGGGGGGCCGATGAGACCCAGTACTTC. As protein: CASSPSGGADETQYF.

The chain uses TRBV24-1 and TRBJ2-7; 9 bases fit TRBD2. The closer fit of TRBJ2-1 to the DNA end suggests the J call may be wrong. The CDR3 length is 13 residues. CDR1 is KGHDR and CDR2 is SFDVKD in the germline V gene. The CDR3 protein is CATRTSGFGEQFF. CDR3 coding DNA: TGTGCCACCAGGACTAGCGGTTTCGGGGAGCAGTTCTTC.

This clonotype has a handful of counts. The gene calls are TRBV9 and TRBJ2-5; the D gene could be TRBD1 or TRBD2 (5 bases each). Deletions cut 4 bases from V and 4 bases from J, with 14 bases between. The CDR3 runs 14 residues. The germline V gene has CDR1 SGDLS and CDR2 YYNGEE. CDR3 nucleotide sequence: TGTGCCAGCAGCCCCCGGGGCTTGGGAGAGACCCAGTACTTC. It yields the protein CASSPRGLGETQYF.

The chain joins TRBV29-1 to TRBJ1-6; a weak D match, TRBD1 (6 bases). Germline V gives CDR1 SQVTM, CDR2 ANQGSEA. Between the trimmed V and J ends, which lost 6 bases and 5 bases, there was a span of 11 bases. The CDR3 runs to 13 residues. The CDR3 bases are TGCAGCGTACCGCACAGGGATAATTCACCCCTCCACTTT. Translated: CSVPHRDNSPLHF.